This T cell receptor (beta chain) was documented in a study of shared clonotypes between healthy human individuals. Findings and limits, study-wide: In contrast to clonotypes shared by all four donors, non-shared clonotypes had lower generation probabilities. How much donors shared clonotypes was expected to be affected by sequencing depth.

With regard to this clone: Its antigen is unidentified.

The CDR3 consists of 13 residues. Per the germline V gene, CDR1 is SQVTM and CDR2 is ANQGSEA. V lost 6 bases and J 2 bases, leaving 13 bases between the germline ends. The CD4+ fraction was divided into a CD45RA+ naive subset and a CD45RA-negative memory subset. Assay: immunoSEQ multiplex PCR; the TCRdb copy retains only in-frame clones and omits some. This repertoire shows about 2.3 million clones, 90% to 95% found once; its top ten account for about 0.39%. Sequenced: naive CD4+ T cells from PBMCs. Subset reported: CD45RA+ positively selected. J is TRBJ1-2 and V is TRBV29-1; D is unresolved. This receptor was obtained from a man aged 18 to 30 in good health. Some clones in this sample may be carry-over from other donors' samples. CDR3 nucleotides: TGCAGCGTCGTGGACGGGATGAACTATGGCTACACCTTC. Translation: CSVVDGMNYGYTF.